This entry is about one TCR beta chain. The data stem from a study of blood T cell repertoires in COVID-19. Germline V gene data show CDR1 as SGHTA and CDR2 as FQGNSA. The CDR3 covers 15 residues. J lost 4 bases, V lost 8 bases, and 7 bases had no gene match. Sequencing used immunoSEQ multiplex PCR; TCRdb keeps in-frame clones, though not all of them. The data show roughly 95,000 clones, over 80% seen once. What was sequenced was peripheral blood. The receptor comes from an elderly man with acute or convalescent COVID-19. The chain couples TRBV7-2 to TRBJ2-1; TRBD2 matches 11 bases. The CDR3: CASGQTSGVYNEQFF. The CDR3 DNA sequence: TGTGCCAGCGGTCAGACTAGCGGGGTTTACAATGAGCAGTTCTTC.